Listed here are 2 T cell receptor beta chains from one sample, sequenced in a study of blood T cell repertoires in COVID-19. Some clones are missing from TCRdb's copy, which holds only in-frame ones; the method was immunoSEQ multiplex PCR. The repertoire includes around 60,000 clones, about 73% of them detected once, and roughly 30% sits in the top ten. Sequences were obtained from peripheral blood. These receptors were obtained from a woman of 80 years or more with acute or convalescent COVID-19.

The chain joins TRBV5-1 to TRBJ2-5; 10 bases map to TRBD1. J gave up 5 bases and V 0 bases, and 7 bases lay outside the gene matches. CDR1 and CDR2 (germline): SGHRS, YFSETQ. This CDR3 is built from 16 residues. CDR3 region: CASSLDGQGVGETQYF. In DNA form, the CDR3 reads TGCGCCAGCAGCTTGGACGGACAGGGGGTTGGTGAGACCCAGTACTTC. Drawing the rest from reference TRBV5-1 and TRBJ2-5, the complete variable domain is KAGVTQTPRYLIKTRGQQVTLSCSPISGHRSVSWYQQTPGQGLQFLFEYFSETQRNKGNFPGRFSGRQFSNSRSEMNVSTLELGDSALYLCASSLDGQGVGETQYFGPGTRLLVL.

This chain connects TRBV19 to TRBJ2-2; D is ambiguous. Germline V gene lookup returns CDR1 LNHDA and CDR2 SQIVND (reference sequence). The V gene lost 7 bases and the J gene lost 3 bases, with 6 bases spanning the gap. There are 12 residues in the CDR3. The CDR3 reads CASTVYTGELFF. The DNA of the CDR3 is TGTGCCAGTACCGTGTACACCGGGGAGCTGTTTTTT.